What follows describes a single TCR beta chain. Its antigen is undetermined. Indicated time point: week 5, during vaccination. What each vaccine dose contained was 300 ug of mutant IDH1 20-mer peptide, accompanied by topical imiquimod. The V gene's germline CDR1 is PRHDT and CDR2 FYEKMQ (reference sequence). The CDR3 is 13 residues long. The ends were cut back, 5 bases at V and 13 bases at J, with 15 bases in the middle. The data belong to a study of a mutant IDH1 vaccine in newly diagnosed glioma. Across the study: There were eight vaccinations for patients, given in weeks 1, 3, 5, 7, 11, 15, 19 and 23.

Sequencing was performed with immunoSEQ multiplex PCR; in TCRdb, only in-frame clones are kept and a portion is missing. The table records approximately 57,000 clones, approximately 82% of them present only once. The V call is TRBV13, the J call TRBJ1-6, with D possibly TRBD1 on 5 matching bases. This sequence was found in a woman aged 18-29 years with glioma. Some clones in this sample may be carry-over from other donors' samples. The sample here was PBMCs, taken from a glioma patient whose treatment included an IDH1 peptide vaccine. As DNA, the CDR3 is TGTGCCAGCAGCCCTAGAGGGACCTTGCCCCTCCACTTT. Protein sequence: CASSPRGTLPLHF. The full variable domain, with the rest looked up from reference TRBV13 and TRBJ1-6, is AAGVIQSPRHLIKEKRETATLKCYPIPRHDTVYWYQQGPGQDPQFLISFYEKMQSDKGSIPDRFSAQQFSDYHSELNMSSLELGDSALYFCASSPRGTLPLHFGNGTRLTVT.